This TCR beta chain derives from a study of blood T cells in healthy people across ages. Notes on the study in general: Long-lived donors had more naive CD4+ cells and higher diversity than aged donors. Naive and antigen-experienced cells could not be conclusively compared, given unsorted PBMCs.

Trimming stripped 7 bases from V and 4 bases from J, with 13 bases between. This CDR3 region has 13 residues. Germline CDR1 is ENHRY and CDR2 is SYGVKD. About this clonotype itself: Antigen specificity is unknown.

A J-beta primer mix and a sample-barcoded 5' primer were used in a second PCR of roughly 6 to 12 cycles. Each cDNA molecule was tagged by a template-switch adaptor with 12 random nucleotides. TCRdb passed the 5' RACE reads through MiXCR, listing each CDR3 protein once. The profile covers fewer than 2,000,000 distinct CDR3 sequences, with about 39% appearing a single time and about 21% taken by the ten largest. The sample taken for sequencing was blood. The receptor comes from a human donor in good health. The chain links TRBV10-3 to TRBJ1-1; D is perhaps TRBD1 (6 bases). The CDR3 is CAITPDSITEAFF. CDR3 bases: TGTGCCATCACCCCGGACAGTATCACTGAAGCTTTCTTT.